This T cell receptor (beta chain) was observed in a study of T cells in localized non-small cell lung cancer. Here immunoSEQ multiplex PCR was the method, and the copy in TCRdb shows in-frame clones only, minus some. The sample has approximately 67,000 clones; approximately 84% are singletons. Broader study findings: Because only a single region of the tumor was sequenced, heterogeneity remains possible.

Note on this clone: The antigen is undetermined.

The CDR3 has 15 amino acids. Germline assignment: CDR1 MDHEN and CDR2 SYDVKM. V lost 3 bases and J 1 base, leaving 12 bases between the germline ends. The chain employs TRBV28 and TRBJ1-1; D call uncertain. This receptor was identified in a female donor older than 55 with stage I lung adenocarcinoma. The specimen was peripheral blood, collected before any cancer treatment. CDR3: CASSLSTARNTEAFF. DNA of the CDR3: TGTGCCAGCAGTTTGAGCACAGCCCGGAACACTGAAGCTTTCTTT.